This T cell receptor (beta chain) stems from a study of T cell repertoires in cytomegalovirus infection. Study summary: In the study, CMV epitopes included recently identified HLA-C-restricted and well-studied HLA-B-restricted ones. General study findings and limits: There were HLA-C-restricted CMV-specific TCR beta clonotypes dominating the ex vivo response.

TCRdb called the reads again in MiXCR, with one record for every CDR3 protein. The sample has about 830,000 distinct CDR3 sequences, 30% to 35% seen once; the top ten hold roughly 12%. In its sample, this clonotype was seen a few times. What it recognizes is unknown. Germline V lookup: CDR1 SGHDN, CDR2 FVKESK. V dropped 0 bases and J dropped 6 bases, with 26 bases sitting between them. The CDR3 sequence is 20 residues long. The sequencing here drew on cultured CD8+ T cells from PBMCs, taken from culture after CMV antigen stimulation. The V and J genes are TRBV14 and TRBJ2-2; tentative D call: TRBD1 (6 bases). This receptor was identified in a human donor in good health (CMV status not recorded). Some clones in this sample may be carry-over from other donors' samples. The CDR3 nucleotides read TGTGCCAGCAGCCAAGAACTTGGTACACTGCACCAGGGGAGTTCCGGGGAGCTGTTTTTT. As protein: CASSQELGTLHQGSSGELFF.